This T cell receptor beta chain is from a study of Graves' ophthalmopathy and Graves' hyperthyroidism. Ophthalmopathy donors' eye disease showed moderate-to-severe activity, CAS of at least 3, NOSPECS of at least 4 and duration under 3 months. The authors amplified TCR beta CDR3 regions from RNA transcripts. Investigators did first-round RT-PCR with HTBI primers, then second-round multiplex PCR. In TCRdb, the multiplex PCR reads were re-called with MiXCR into one record per CDR3 protein. Of about 740,000 distinct CDR3 sequences detected, approximately 40% appear once; the ten largest clones hold 44%. This clonotype was counted a single time. J was trimmed by 12 bases and V by 1 base; bases with no gene match: 0. The germline V gene has CDR1 SEHNR and CDR2 FQNEAQ (reference sequence). The CDR3 length is 12 residues.

The receptor's source is an adult man with Graves' ophthalmopathy. V gene TRBV7-9 combines with J gene TRBJ2-6; 7 positions match TRBD2. The sequencing sample was made of peripheral blood. The CDR3 spells CASSLGGSVLTF. CDR3 nucleotides: TGTGCCAGCAGCTTAGGCGGGAGCGTCCTGACTTTC.